In its sample, the clone carrying this T cell receptor beta chain was seen many times. Its antigen remains unidentified. The sample is drawn from a study of T cell repertoires in cytomegalovirus infection. Across the whole study: Peptides in the study included HLA-C-restricted and HLA-B-restricted CMV epitopes.

TCRdb itself ran the reads through MiXCR, one entry per CDR3 protein. The data contain approximately 730,000 distinct CDR3 sequences, 25% to 35% of them singletons. Germline assignment: CDR1 SGHVS and CDR2 FQNEAQ. With 4 bases removed from V and 2 bases from J, the gap between germline ends came to 14 bases. This CDR3 is built from 15 residues. The chain uses TRBV7-8 and TRBJ1-2, with a weak D call TRBD1 (6 bases). The receptor's source is a human donor in good health (CMV status not recorded). Some clones in this sample may be carry-over from other donors' samples. The sample here was cultured CD8+ T cells from PBMCs, taken from culture after CMV antigen stimulation. Here the CDR3 reads CASSSLDRTNYGYTF. The DNA of the CDR3 is TGTGCCAGCAGCTCTCTTGACAGGACCAACTATGGCTACACCTTC.